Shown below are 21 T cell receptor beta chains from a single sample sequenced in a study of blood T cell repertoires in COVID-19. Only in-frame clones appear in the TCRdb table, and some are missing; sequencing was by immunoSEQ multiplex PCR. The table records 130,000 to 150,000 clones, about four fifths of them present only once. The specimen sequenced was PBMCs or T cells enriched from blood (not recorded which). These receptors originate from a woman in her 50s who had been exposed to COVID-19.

This CDR3 is CASSPRLAGTYNEQFF. CDR3 DNA sequence: TGTGCCAGCAGTCCCAGACTAGCGGGGACCTACAATGAGCAGTTCTTC. This sequence joins TRBV7-2 and TRBJ2-1, with 11 bases matching TRBD2. This CDR3 comprises 16 residues. Germline-derived CDR1 and CDR2 are SGHTA and FQGNSA. The V segment lost 6 bases and the J segment 2 bases; nucleotides outside the gene matches: 6.

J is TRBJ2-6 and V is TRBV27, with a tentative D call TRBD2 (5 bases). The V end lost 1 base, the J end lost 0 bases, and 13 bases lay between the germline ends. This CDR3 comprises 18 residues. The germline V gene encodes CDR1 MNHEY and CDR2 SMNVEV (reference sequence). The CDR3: CASSLYSGYTSGANVLTF. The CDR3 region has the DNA TGTGCCAGCAGTTTATATTCGGGGTACACCTCTGGGGCCAACGTCCTGACTTTC.

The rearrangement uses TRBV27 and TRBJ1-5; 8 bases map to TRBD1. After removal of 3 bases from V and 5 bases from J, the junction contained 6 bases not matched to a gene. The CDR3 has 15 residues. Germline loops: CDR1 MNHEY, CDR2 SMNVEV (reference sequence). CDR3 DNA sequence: TGTGCCAGCAGTTTGTTGGGACAGGCTTATCAGCCCCAGCATTTT. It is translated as CASSLLGQAYQPQHF.

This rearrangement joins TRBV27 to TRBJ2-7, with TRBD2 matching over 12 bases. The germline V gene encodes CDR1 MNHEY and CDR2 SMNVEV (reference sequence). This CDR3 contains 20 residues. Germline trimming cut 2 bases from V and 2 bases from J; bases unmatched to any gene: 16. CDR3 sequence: CASSLNLAGGLGSGAYEQYF. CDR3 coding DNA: TGTGCCAGCAGTTTAAATCTAGCGGGAGGGCTGGGTTCTGGGGCCTACGAGCAGTACTTC.

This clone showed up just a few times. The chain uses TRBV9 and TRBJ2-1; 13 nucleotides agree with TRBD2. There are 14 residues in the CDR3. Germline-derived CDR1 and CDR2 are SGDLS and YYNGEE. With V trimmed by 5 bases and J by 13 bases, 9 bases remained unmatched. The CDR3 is CASSATSGGAGQFF. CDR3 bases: TGTGCCAGCAGTGCAACTAGCGGGGGGGCCGGCCAGTTCTTC. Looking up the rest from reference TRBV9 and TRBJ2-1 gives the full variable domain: DSGVTQTPKHLITATGQRVTLRCSPRSGDLSVYWYQQSLDQGLQFLIQYYNGEERAKGNILERFSAQQFPDLHSELNLSSLELGDSALYFCASSATSGGAGQFFGPGTRLTVL.

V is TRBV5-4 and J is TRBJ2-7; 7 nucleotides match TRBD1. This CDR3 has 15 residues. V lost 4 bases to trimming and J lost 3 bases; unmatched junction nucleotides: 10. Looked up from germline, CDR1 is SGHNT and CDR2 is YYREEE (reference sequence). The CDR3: CASSPPGQILYEQYF. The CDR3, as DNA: TGTGCCAGCAGCCCGCCGGGACAGATTCTCTACGAGCAGTACTTC.

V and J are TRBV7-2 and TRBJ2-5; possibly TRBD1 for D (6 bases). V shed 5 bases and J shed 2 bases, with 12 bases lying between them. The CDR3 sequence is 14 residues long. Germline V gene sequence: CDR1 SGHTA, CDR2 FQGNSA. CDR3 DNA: TGTGCCAGCAGCCCCCGGCAGGGGCAAGAGACCCAGTACTTC. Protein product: CASSPRQGQETQYF.

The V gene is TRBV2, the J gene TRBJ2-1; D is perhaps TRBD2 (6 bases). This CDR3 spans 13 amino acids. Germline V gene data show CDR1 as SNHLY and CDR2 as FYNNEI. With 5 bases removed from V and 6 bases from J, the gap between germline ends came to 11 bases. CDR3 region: CASSLLGGNEQFF. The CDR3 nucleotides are TGTGCCAGCAGTCTACTCGGGGGCAATGAGCAGTTCTTC.

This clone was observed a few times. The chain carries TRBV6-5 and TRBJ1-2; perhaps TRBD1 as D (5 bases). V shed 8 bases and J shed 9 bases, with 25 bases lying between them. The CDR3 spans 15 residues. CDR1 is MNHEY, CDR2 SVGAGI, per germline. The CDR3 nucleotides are TGTGCCAGCGGAATCCGGGGTCGGGGGTCTATTAGCTACACCTTC. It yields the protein CASGIRGRGSISYTF.

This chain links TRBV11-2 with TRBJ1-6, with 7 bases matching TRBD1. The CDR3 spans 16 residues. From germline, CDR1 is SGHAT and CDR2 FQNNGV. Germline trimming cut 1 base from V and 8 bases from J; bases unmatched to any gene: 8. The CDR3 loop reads CASSLVARDSYSPLHF. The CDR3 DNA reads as TGTGCCAGCAGCTTAGTAGCCCGGGACAGTTATTCACCCCTCCACTTT.

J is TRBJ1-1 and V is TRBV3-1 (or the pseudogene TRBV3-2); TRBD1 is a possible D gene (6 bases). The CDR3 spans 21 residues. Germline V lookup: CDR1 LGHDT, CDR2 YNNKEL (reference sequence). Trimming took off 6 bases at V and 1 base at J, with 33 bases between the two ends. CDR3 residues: CASSYETGLASLRRGNTEAFF. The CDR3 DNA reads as TGTGCCAGCAGTTACGAAACAGGGCTCGCGTCCCTGAGAAGGGGGAACACTGAAGCTTTCTTT.

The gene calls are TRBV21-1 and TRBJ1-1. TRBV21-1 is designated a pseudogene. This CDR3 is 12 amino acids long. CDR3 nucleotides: TGTGCCAGCAGCCCCGGGGGGGCAGGAGCTTTCTTT. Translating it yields CASSPGGAGAFF.

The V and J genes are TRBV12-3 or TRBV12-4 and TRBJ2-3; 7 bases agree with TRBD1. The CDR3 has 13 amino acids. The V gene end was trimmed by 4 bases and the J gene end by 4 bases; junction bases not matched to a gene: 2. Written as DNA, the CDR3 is TGTGCCAGCAGTTCCAGGGGGTCAGATACGCAGTATTTT. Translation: CASSSRGSDTQYF.

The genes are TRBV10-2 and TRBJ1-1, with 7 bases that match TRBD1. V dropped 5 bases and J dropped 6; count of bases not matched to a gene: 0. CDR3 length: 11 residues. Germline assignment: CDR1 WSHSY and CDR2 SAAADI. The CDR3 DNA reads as TGCGCCAGCAGTACAGGGGCTGAAGCTTTCTTT. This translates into CASSTGAEAFF.

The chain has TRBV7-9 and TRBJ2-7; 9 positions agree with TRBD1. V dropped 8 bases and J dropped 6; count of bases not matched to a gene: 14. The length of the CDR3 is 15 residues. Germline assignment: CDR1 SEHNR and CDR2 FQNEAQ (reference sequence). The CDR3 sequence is CASRGTGTGLSEQYF. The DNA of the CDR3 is TGTGCCAGCCGCGGGACCGGGACAGGGTTGAGCGAGCAGTACTTC.

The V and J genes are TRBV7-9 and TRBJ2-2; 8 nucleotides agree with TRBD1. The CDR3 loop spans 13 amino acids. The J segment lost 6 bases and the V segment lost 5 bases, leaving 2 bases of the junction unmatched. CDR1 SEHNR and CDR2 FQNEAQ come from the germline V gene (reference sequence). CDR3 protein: CASSLTGAGELFF. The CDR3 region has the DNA TGTGCCAGCAGCCTGACAGGGGCCGGGGAGCTGTTTTTT.

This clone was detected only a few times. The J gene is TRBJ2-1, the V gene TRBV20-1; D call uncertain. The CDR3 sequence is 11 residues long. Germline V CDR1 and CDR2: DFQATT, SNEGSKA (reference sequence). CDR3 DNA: TGCAGCGCCTCGCGTTACAATGAGCAGTTCTTC. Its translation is CSASRYNEQFF.

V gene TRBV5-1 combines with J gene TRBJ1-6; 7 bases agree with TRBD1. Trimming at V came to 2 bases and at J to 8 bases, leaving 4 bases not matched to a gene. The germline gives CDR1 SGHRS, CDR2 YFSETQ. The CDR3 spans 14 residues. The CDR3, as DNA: TGCGCCAGCAGCTTAAAGACAGGGCATTCACCCCTCCACTTT. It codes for CASSLKTGHSPLHF.

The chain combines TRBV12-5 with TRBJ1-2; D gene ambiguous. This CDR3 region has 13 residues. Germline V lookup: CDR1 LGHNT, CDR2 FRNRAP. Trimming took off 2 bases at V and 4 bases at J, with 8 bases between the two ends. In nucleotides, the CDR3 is TGTGCTAGTGGTTTGTCCCAGTTCTATGGCTACACCTTC. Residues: CASGLSQFYGYTF.

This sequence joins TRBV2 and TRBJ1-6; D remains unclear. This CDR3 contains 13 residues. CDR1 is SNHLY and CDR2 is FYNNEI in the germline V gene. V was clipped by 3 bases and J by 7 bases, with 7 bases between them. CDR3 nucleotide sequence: TGTGCCAGCAGTGAGGCAGAAAATTCACCCCTCCACTTT. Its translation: CASSEAENSPLHF. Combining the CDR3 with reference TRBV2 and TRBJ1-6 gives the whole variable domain EPEVTQTPSHQVTQMGQEVILRCVPISNHLYFYWYRQILGQKVEFLVSFYNNEISEKSEIFDDQFSVERPDGSNFTLKIRSTKLEDSAMYFCASSEAENSPLHFGNGTRLTVT.

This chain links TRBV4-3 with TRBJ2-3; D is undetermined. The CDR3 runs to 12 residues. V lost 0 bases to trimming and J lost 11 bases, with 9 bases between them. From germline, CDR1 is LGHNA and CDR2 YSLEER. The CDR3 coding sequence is TGCGCCAGCAGCCAAGATCCTTCTCGGCAGTATTTT. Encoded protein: CASSQDPSRQYF.